The clone carrying this T cell receptor (beta chain) was found a few times. No antigen is known for it. Profiled with immunoSEQ multiplex PCR; TCRdb holds only in-frame clones, not every one. Seen here are approximately 84,000 clones, 80% to 90% observed once, and the top ten hold 5% to 6.5%. The source of the sample is a study of a mutant IDH1 vaccine in newly diagnosed glioma. Study information: Pretreatment consisted of radiotherapy, temozolomide, or both, with most receiving both. Study-wide results and limits: Vaccination elicited immune responses in around 92% of patients.

The V and J ends lost 0 bases and 1 base respectively, with 6 bases between them. The germline CDR1 and CDR2 sequences are SGHTA and FQGNSA. CDR3 length: 14 amino acids. Time point denoted: week 47, end of study. Topical imiquimod was applied with each vaccine dose, which held 300 ug of mutant IDH1 20-mer peptide. Patients received eight vaccinations in weeks 1, 3, 5, 7, 11, 15, 19, 23. Those who donated had recent WHO grade 3 or 4 IDH1-mutant, ATRX-lost astrocytomas. The sequence was collected from a man in his forties or fifties with glioma. This chain uses TRBV7-2 with TRBJ1-2; D uncertain. Sequenced material: PBMCs, taken from a glioma patient whose treatment included an IDH1 peptide vaccine. The DNA of the CDR3 is TGTGCCAGCAGCTTAGCCCAACTTAACTATGGCTACACCTTC. Encoded protein: CASSLAQLNYGYTF.